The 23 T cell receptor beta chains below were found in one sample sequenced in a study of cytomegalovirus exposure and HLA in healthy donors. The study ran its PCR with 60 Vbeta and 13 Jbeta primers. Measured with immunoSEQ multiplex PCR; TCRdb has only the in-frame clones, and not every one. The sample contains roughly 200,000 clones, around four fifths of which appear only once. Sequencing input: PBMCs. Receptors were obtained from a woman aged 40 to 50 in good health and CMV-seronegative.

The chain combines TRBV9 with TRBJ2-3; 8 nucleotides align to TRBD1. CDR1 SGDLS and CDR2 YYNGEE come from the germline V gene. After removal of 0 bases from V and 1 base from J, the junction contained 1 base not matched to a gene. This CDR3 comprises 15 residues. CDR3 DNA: TGTGCCAGCAGCGTAGTGGACAGGGGCACAGATACGCAGTATTTT. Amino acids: CASSVVDRGTDTQYF.

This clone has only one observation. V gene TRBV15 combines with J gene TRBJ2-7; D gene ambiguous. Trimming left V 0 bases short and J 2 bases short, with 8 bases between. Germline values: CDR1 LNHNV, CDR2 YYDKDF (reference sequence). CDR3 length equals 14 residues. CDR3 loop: CATSRDKRTYEQYF. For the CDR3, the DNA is TGTGCCACCAGCAGAGATAAGCGAACCTACGAGCAGTACTTC.

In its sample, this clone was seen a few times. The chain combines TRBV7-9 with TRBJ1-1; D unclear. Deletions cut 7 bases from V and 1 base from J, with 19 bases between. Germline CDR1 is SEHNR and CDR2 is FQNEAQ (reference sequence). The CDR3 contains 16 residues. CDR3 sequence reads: CASTTTTSGQNTEAFF. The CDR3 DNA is TGTGCCAGCACCACTACCACTTCCGGCCAGAACACTGAAGCTTTCTTT. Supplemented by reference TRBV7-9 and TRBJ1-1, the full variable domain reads DTGVSQNPRHKITKRGQNVTFRCDPISEHNRLYWYRQTLGQGPEFLTYFQNEAQLEKSRLLSDRFSAERPKGSFSTLEIQRTEQGDSAMYLCASTTTTSGQNTEAFFGQGTRLTVV.

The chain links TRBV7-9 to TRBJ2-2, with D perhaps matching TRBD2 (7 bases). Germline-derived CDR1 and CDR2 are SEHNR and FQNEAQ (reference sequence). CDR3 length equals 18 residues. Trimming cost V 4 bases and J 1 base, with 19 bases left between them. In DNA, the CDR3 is TGTGCCAGCAGCTATCTTAGGGGGGGGGTCCTGAACACCGGGGAGCTGTTTTTT. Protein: CASSYLRGGVLNTGELFF.

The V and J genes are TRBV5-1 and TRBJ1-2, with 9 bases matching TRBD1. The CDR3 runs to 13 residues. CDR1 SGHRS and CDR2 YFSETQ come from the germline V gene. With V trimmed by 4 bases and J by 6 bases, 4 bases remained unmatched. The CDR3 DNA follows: TGCGCCAGCAGCCCACAGGGGGCGAATGGCTACACCTTC. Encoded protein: CASSPQGANGYTF.

In DNA form, the CDR3 reads TGCGCCAGCAGCCAAGTACCGGGGGACTACGAGCAGTACTTC. Protein sequence: CASSQVPGDYEQYF. This chain uses TRBV4-1 with TRBJ2-7; tentative D call: TRBD2 (6 bases). Germline V gene lookup returns CDR1 MGHRA and CDR2 YSYEKL. The CDR3 length is 14 residues. Trimming removed 1 base at V and 3 bases at J, with 10 bases between.

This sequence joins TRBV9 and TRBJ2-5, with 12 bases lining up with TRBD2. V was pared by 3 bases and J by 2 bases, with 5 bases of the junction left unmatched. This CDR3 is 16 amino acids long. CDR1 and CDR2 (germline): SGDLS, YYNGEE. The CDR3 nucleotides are TGTGCCAGCAGCGGCGGGACTAGCGGGTTGCAAGAGACCCAGTACTTC. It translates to CASSGGTSGLQETQYF. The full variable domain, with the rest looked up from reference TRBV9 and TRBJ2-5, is DSGVTQTPKHLITATGQRVTLRCSPRSGDLSVYWYQQSLDQGLQFLIQYYNGEERAKGNILERFSAQQFPDLHSELNLSSLELGDSALYFCASSGGTSGLQETQYFGPGTRLLVL.

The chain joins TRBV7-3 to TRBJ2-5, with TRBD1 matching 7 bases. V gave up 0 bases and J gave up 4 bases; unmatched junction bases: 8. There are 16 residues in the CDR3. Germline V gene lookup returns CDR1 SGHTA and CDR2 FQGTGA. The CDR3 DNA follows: TGTGCCAGCAGCTTAACTGCGACAGGGTTTACAGAGACCCAGTACTTC. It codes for CASSLTATGFTETQYF.

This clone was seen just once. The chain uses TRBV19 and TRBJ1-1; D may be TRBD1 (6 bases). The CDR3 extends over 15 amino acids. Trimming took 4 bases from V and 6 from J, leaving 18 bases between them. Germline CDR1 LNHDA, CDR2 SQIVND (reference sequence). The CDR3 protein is CASSSAQGANAEAFF. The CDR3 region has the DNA TGTGCCAGTAGTAGTGCACAGGGAGCCAACGCTGAAGCTTTCTTT.

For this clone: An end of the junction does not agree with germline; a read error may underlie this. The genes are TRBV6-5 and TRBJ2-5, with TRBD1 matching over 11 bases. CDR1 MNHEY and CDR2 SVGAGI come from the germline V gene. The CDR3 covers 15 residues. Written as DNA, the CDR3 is TGTGCCAGCAAGGGGAGCGGGACAGGGGGAGAGGCCCAGTACTTC. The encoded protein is CASKGSGTGGEAQYF.

The CDR3 region has the DNA TGTGCCAGCTGGGTAGCGTATTCAGATACGCAGTATTTT. Translating gives CASWVAYSDTQYF. The chain recombines TRBV27 with TRBJ2-3; possibly TRBD2 for D (5 bases). Trimming pared 8 bases from V and 4 bases from J, leaving 13 bases between. Germline V CDR1 and CDR2: MNHEY, SMNVEV (reference sequence). This CDR3 comprises 13 residues.

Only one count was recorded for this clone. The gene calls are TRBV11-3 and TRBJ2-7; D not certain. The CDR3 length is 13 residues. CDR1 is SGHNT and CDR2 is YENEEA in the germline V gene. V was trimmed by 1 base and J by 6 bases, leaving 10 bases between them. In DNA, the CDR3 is TGTGCCAGCAGCTTAGGAGAGCTTGGCGAGCAGTACTTC. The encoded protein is CASSLGELGEQYF.

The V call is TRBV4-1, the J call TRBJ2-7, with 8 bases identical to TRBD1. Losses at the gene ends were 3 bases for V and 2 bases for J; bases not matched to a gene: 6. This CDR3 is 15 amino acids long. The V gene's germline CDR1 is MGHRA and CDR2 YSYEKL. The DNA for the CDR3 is TGCGCCAGCAGCCAGGACAGGGAAGAGCCCTACGAGCAGTACTTC. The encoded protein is CASSQDREEPYEQYF.

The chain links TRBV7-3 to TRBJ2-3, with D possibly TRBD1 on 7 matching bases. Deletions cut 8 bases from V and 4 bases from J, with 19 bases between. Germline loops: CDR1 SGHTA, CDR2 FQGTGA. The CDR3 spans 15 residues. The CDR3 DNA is TGTGCCAGCGGCGCTCGAGGGGGCGGGGCAGATACGCAGTATTTT. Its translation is CASGARGGGADTQYF.

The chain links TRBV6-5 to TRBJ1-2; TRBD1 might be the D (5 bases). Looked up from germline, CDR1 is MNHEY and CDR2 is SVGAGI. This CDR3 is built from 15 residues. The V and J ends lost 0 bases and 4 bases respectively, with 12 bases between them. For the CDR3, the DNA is TGTGCCAGCAGTTACTCGACCCAGGGTGGCTATGGCTACACCTTC. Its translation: CASSYSTQGGYGYTF.

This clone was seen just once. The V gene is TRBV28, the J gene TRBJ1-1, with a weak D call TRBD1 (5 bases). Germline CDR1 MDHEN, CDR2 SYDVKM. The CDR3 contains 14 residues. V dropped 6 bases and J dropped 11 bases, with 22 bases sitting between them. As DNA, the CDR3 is TGTGCCAGCAGCACACCGGACGCCAATGGGGGGGCTTTCTTT. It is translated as CASSTPDANGGAFF.

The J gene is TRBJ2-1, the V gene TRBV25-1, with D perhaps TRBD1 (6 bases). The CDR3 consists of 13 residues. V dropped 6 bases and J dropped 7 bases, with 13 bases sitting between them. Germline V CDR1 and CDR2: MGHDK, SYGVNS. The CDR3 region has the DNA TGTGCCAGCAGCCCACAGGGCTTGAATGAGCAGTTCTTC. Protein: CASSPQGLNEQFF.

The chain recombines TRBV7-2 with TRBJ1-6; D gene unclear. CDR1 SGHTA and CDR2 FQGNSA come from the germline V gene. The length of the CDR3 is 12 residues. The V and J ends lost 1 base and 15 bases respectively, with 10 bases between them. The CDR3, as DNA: TGTGCCAGCAGCTTAGTTGCTGGGCTCCTCCACTTT. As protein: CASSLVAGLLHF. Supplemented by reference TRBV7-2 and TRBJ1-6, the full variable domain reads GAGVSQSPSNKVTEKGKDVELRCDPISGHTALYWYRQSLGQGLEFLIYFQGNSAPDKSGLPSDRFSAERTGGSVSTLTIQRTQQEDSAVYLCASSLVAGLLHFGNGTRLTVT.

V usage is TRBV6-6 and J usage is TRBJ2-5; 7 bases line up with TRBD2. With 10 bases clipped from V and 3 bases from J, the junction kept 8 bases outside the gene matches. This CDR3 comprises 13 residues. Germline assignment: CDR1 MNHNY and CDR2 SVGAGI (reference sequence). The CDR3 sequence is CATRLAPKETQYF. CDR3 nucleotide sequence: TGTGCCACCCGACTAGCTCCTAAAGAGACCCAGTACTTC.

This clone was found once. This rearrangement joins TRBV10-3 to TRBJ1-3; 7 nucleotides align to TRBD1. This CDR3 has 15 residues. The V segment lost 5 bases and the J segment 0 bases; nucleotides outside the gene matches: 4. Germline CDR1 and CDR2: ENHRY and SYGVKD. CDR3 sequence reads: CAISSGTDSGNTIYF. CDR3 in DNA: TGTGCCATCAGTTCCGGGACAGACTCTGGAAACACCATATATTTT.

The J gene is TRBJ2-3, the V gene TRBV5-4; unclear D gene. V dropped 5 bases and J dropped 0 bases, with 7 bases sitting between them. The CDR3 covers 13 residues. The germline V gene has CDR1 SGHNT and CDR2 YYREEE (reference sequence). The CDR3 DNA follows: TGTGCCAGCAGGTGGAGTAGCACAGATACGCAGTATTTT. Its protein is CASRWSSTDTQYF.

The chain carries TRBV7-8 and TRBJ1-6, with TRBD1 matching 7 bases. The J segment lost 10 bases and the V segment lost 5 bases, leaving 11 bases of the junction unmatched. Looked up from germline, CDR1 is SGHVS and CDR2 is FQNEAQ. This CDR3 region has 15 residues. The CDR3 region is CASSTLTGVGSPLHF. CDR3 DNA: TGTGCCAGCAGCACTTTAACAGGGGTTGGCTCACCCCTCCACTTT.

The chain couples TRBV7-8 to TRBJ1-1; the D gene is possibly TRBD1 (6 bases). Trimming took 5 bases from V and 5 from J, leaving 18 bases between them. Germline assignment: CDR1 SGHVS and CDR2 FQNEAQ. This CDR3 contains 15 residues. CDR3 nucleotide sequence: TGTGCCAGCAGCCCCTGGGGGGGGGCGAGTACTGAAGCTTTCTTT. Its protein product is CASSPWGGASTEAFF. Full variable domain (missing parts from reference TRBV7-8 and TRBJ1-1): GAGVSQSPRYKVAKRGQDVALRCDPISGHVSLFWYQQALGQGPEFLTYFQNEAQLDKSGLPSDRFFAERPEGSVSTLKIQRTQQEDSAVYLCASSPWGGASTEAFFGQGTRLTVV.